These T cell receptor beta chains were read from a single sample in a study of T cell changes during pregnancy in multiple sclerosis. Some clones are missing from TCRdb's copy, which holds only in-frame ones; the method was immunoSEQ multiplex PCR. The table includes 65,000 to 85,000 clones, roughly 94% detected once. Here the sequenced sample was CD4+ T cells from peripheral blood mononuclear cells, taken after pregnancy. These receptors all stem from a female donor with multiple sclerosis, enrolled in a pregnancy study. Both conserved end residues are part of each CDR3. Each record gives: J gene, clone size, CDR3 length, D gene, V gene, CDR3 DNA, CDR3 protein. The D gene is left open where the match is weak. The size of a clone is reported for some rows only, either as once, few or many, or as a class for expanded clones.

J gene: TRBJ2-6
clone size: NA
CDR3 length: 17
D gene: TRBD1
V gene: TRBV27
CDR3 DNA: TGTGCCAGCAGTTCGACAGGGGTCGGACTTGGGGCCAACGTCCTGACTTTC
CDR3 protein: CASSSTGVGLGANVLTF

J gene: TRBJ1-5
clone size: NA
CDR3 length: 13
D gene: NA
V gene: TRBV5-8
CDR3 DNA: TGTGCCAGCAGCCCGGGACATTTTCAGCCCCAGCATTTT
CDR3 protein: CASSPGHFQPQHF

J gene: TRBJ2-7
clone size: once
CDR3 length: 14
D gene: TRBD1
V gene: TRBV5-4
CDR3 DNA: TGTGCCAGCAGCAGACCAGGGGGCGACTACGAGCAGTACTTC
CDR3 protein: CASSRPGGDYEQYF

J gene: TRBJ1-2
clone size: NA
CDR3 length: 14
D gene: TRBD1
V gene: TRBV6-4
CDR3 DNA: TGTGCCAGCAGCGACACAGGGGGACAATATGGCTACACCTTC
CDR3 protein: CASSDTGGQYGYTF

J gene: TRBJ2-7
clone size: NA
CDR3 length: 16
D gene: NA
V gene: TRBV5-1
CDR3 DNA: TGCGCCAGCAGCTTGGTGCCGGCGGGGGCCCGCTACGAGCAGTACTTC
CDR3 protein: CASSLVPAGARYEQYF

J gene: TRBJ2-1
clone size: NA
CDR3 length: 19
D gene: TRBD2
V gene: TRBV11-3
CDR3 DNA: TGTGCCAGCAGCTCACACCCCCGCGGGGGGCTGGCCGGCTACAATGAGCAGTTCTTC
CDR3 protein: CASSSHPRGGLAGYNEQFF

J gene: TRBJ2-1
clone size: NA
CDR3 length: 13
D gene: NA
V gene: TRBV2
CDR3 DNA: TGTGCCAGCAAATTGAGGGACTACAATGAGCAGTTCTTC
CDR3 protein: CASKLRDYNEQFF

J gene: TRBJ2-1
clone size: NA
CDR3 length: 15
D gene: NA
V gene: TRBV28
CDR3 DNA: TGTGCCAGCAGTCCCGGGGAACGCTTCTACAATGAGCAGTTCTTC
CDR3 protein: CASSPGERFYNEQFF

J gene: TRBJ1-5
clone size: once
CDR3 length: 14
D gene: TRBD1
V gene: TRBV28
CDR3 DNA: TGTGCCAGCAGGACAGGGGGCCAAAATCAGCCCCAGCATTTT
CDR3 protein: CASRTGGQNQPQHF

J gene: TRBJ1-2
clone size: NA
CDR3 length: 14
D gene: NA
V gene: TRBV29-1
CDR3 DNA: TGCAGCGCCGGTGGTCCGGAGGAGTACTATGGCTACACCTTC
CDR3 protein: CSAGGPEEYYGYTF

J gene: TRBJ2-7
clone size: NA
CDR3 length: 14
D gene: TRBD1
V gene: TRBV28
CDR3 DNA: TGTGCCAGCAGTTCAGGGACAGAAACCTACGAGCAGTACTTC
CDR3 protein: CASSSGTETYEQYF

J gene: TRBJ2-5
clone size: once
CDR3 length: 14
D gene: NA
V gene: TRBV5-8
CDR3 DNA: TGTGCCAGCAGCTCCCAACCGGGCCAAGAGACCCAGTACTTC
CDR3 protein: CASSSQPGQETQYF

J gene: TRBJ1-5
clone size: NA
CDR3 length: 17
D gene: TRBD1
V gene: TRBV23-1
CDR3 DNA: TGCGCCAGCAGTCAATTGAGGGACAGGGATAGTTTACAGCCCCAGCATTTT
CDR3 protein: CASSQLRDRDSLQPQHF

J gene: TRBJ2-7
clone size: NA
CDR3 length: 15
D gene: TRBD1
V gene: TRBV6-5
CDR3 DNA: TGTGCCAGCAGTCTGCGGACAGGGGGGTATGGCGAGCAGTACTTC
CDR3 protein: CASSLRTGGYGEQYF

J gene: TRBJ1-4
clone size: NA
CDR3 length: 16
D gene: NA
V gene: TRBV1
CDR3 DNA: TGCACCAGCAGCCAAGGAGGACCTCAACGGGGTGAAAAACTGTTTTTT
CDR3 protein: CTSSQGGPQRGEKLFF

J gene: TRBJ2-7
clone size: NA
CDR3 length: 17
D gene: NA
V gene: TRBV7-2
CDR3 DNA: TGTGCCAGCAGCTTAGATCGAATCCCGGGAGCAGGCTACGAGCAGTACTTC
CDR3 protein: CASSLDRIPGAGYEQYF

J gene: TRBJ2-1
clone size: NA
CDR3 length: 13
D gene: NA
V gene: TRBV7-2
CDR3 DNA: TGTGCCAGCAGCCCCCAGGGCGGATGGGAGCAGTTCTTC
CDR3 protein: CASSPQGGWEQFF

J gene: TRBJ1-4
clone size: NA
CDR3 length: 16
D gene: NA
V gene: TRBV21-1
CDR3 DNA: TGTGCCAGCAGCAAAGACCGACAGGGTTTTAATGAAAAACTGTTTTTT
CDR3 protein: CASSKDRQGFNEKLFF

J gene: TRBJ1-1
clone size: NA
CDR3 length: 15
D gene: TRBD1
V gene: TRBV12-5
CDR3 DNA: TGTGCTAGTGGGCGATCGACAGGGCTGAACACTGAAGCTTTCTTT
CDR3 protein: CASGRSTGLNTEAFF

J gene: TRBJ2-1
clone size: NA
CDR3 length: 16
D gene: TRBD1
V gene: TRBV5-1
CDR3 DNA: TGCGCCAGCAGCTTGGAGGGACAGGGGGTAGGCAATGAGCAGTTCTTC
CDR3 protein: CASSLEGQGVGNEQFF

J gene: TRBJ1-5
clone size: few
CDR3 length: 15
D gene: TRBD1
V gene: TRBV10-2
CDR3 DNA: TGCGCCAGCAGGCGGGACAGGACGAGCAATCAGCCCCAGCATTTT
CDR3 protein: CASRRDRTSNQPQHF

J gene: TRBJ2-1
clone size: NA
CDR3 length: 18
D gene: NA
V gene: TRBV21-1
CDR3 DNA: TGTGCCAGCAGCAAAGCGAACCCCGAGATCATCTCCTACAATGAGCAGTTCTTC
CDR3 protein: CASSKANPEIISYNEQFF

J gene: TRBJ2-1
clone size: NA
CDR3 length: 15
D gene: NA
V gene: TRBV7-2
CDR3 DNA: TGTGCCAGCAGCCTCAGGGTCCAGAATAACAATGAGCAGTTCTTC
CDR3 protein: CASSLRVQNNNEQFF

J gene: TRBJ2-7
clone size: NA
CDR3 length: 12
D gene: NA
V gene: TRBV7-2
CDR3 DNA: TGTGCCAGCAGCCGAACATACTACGAGCAGTACTTC
CDR3 protein: CASSRTYYEQYF

J gene: TRBJ1-5
clone size: NA
CDR3 length: 17
D gene: NA
V gene: TRBV5-8
CDR3 DNA: TGTGCCAGCAGGCCGGGGACACCCGGAGTCTTCAATCAGCCCCAGCATTTT
CDR3 protein: CASRPGTPGVFNQPQHF

J gene: TRBJ2-3
clone size: NA
CDR3 length: 17
D gene: TRBD2
V gene: TRBV4-2
CDR3 DNA: TGTGCCAGCAGCCATGGGGCCGGGACTAGCGGCACAGATACGCAGTATTTT
CDR3 protein: CASSHGAGTSGTDTQYF

J gene: TRBJ1-5
clone size: NA
CDR3 length: 14
D gene: TRBD1
V gene: TRBV6-5
CDR3 DNA: TGTGCCAGCAGACCCGGGGACAGGGGACAGCCCCAGCATTTT
CDR3 protein: CASRPGDRGQPQHF

J gene: TRBJ2-3
clone size: NA
CDR3 length: 20
D gene: TRBD2
V gene: TRBV15
CDR3 DNA: TGTGCCACCAGCAGAGATTACGGATCGACTAGCGGGAGGGATAGCGATACGCAGTATTTT
CDR3 protein: CATSRDYGSTSGRDSDTQYF

J gene: TRBJ1-2
clone size: NA
CDR3 length: 17
D gene: TRBD1
V gene: TRBV27
CDR3 DNA: TGTGCCAGCAGTTTAAATCAGGCAGGGGGCGCGCCCGGGGGCTACACCTTC
CDR3 protein: CASSLNQAGGAPGGYTF

J gene: TRBJ2-1
clone size: NA
CDR3 length: 13
D gene: TRBD1
V gene: TRBV29-1
CDR3 DNA: TGCAGCGTCCGGGACAGGGATGGGAATGAGCAGTTCTTC
CDR3 protein: CSVRDRDGNEQFF

J gene: TRBJ2-2
clone size: NA
CDR3 length: 15
D gene: TRBD1
V gene: TRBV28
CDR3 DNA: TGTGCCAGCAGCCTTGACAGGGTTAGGGCCGGGGAGCTGTTTTTT
CDR3 protein: CASSLDRVRAGELFF

J gene: TRBJ1-5
clone size: once
CDR3 length: 13
D gene: NA
V gene: TRBV6-5
CDR3 DNA: TGTGCCAGTAAGAGGGGGAGCAATCAGCCCCAGCATTTT
CDR3 protein: CASKRGSNQPQHF

J gene: TRBJ1-5
clone size: NA
CDR3 length: 18
D gene: TRBD1
V gene: TRBV18
CDR3 DNA: TGTGCCAGCTCACTCCCCAGTTTTGGGACAGGCGTTACTCAGCCCCAGCATTTT
CDR3 protein: CASSLPSFGTGVTQPQHF

J gene: TRBJ2-1
clone size: NA
CDR3 length: 12
D gene: NA
V gene: TRBV7-2
CDR3 DNA: TGTGCCAGCAGCTTAGGCGCAGGCGAGCAGTTCTTC
CDR3 protein: CASSLGAGEQFF

J gene: TRBJ2-3
clone size: NA
CDR3 length: 16
D gene: TRBD1
V gene: TRBV14
CDR3 DNA: TGTGCCAGCAGTCTCCGGGACAGGGGTAGAACAGATACGCAGTATTTT
CDR3 protein: CASSLRDRGRTDTQYF

J gene: TRBJ2-5
clone size: once
CDR3 length: 15
D gene: NA
V gene: TRBV15
CDR3 DNA: TGTGCCACGGCGGTTCGTGGCGGGCCACAAGAGACCCAGTACTTC
CDR3 protein: CATAVRGGPQETQYF

J gene: TRBJ2-5
clone size: NA
CDR3 length: 15
D gene: TRBD1
V gene: TRBV9
CDR3 DNA: TGTGCCAGCAGCTCCCACAGGGGCGGGCAAGAGACCCAGTACTTC
CDR3 protein: CASSSHRGGQETQYF

J gene: TRBJ2-1
clone size: NA
CDR3 length: 10
D gene: NA
V gene: TRBV20-1
CDR3 DNA: TGCAGTGCTCTAGCCAATGAGCAGTTCTTC
CDR3 protein: CSALANEQFF

J gene: TRBJ2-7
clone size: NA
CDR3 length: 16
D gene: TRBD1
V gene: TRBV7-2
CDR3 DNA: TGTGCCAGCAGCTTAGGGGGGACAGTGGCGACCTACGAGCAGTACTTC
CDR3 protein: CASSLGGTVATYEQYF

J gene: TRBJ2-7
clone size: NA
CDR3 length: 17
D gene: TRBD2
V gene: TRBV4-2
CDR3 DNA: TGTGCCAGCAGCCAAGAGGGGACTAGCGGGACCGCCTACGAGCAGTACTTC
CDR3 protein: CASSQEGTSGTAYEQYF

J gene: TRBJ2-5
clone size: NA
CDR3 length: 15
D gene: TRBD2
V gene: TRBV7-2
CDR3 DNA: TGTGCCAGCAGCTTAATCACGGGAGGGGGTGAGACCCAGTACTTC
CDR3 protein: CASSLITGGGETQYF

J gene: TRBJ2-1
clone size: NA
CDR3 length: 17
D gene: TRBD2
V gene: TRBV27
CDR3 DNA: TGTGCCAGCAGCTCTCCCCTCCTAGCGGGGGACTATAGTGAGCAGTTCTTC
CDR3 protein: CASSSPLLAGDYSEQFF

J gene: TRBJ2-7
clone size: NA
CDR3 length: 13
D gene: TRBD1
V gene: TRBV28
CDR3 DNA: TGTGCCACTTCGGACAGGGGGGTTGTCGAGCAGTACTTC
CDR3 protein: CATSDRGVVEQYF

J gene: TRBJ2-3
clone size: NA
CDR3 length: 14
D gene: NA
V gene: TRBV6-6
CDR3 DNA: TGTGCCAGCAGTTACTCAGGAGGGAGGAATACGCAGTATTTT
CDR3 protein: CASSYSGGRNTQYF

J gene: TRBJ2-3
clone size: once
CDR3 length: 16
D gene: TRBD2
V gene: TRBV2
CDR3 DNA: TGTGCCAGCACCTCTAGCGGGAGGCCGAGCACAGATACGCAGTATTTT
CDR3 protein: CASTSSGRPSTDTQYF